This T cell receptor beta chain was recorded in a study of blood T cell repertoires in COVID-19. The overall study: T cells, B-cell-depleted T cells, or PBMCs supplied cDNA or gDNA.

The study drew participants aged about 18 to 89 years from about two dozen US areas. Germline V lookup: CDR1 MGHRA, CDR2 YSYEKL. V was clipped by 1 base and J by 5 bases, with 4 bases between them. CDR3 size: 12 residues. Only in-frame clones appear in the TCRdb table, and some are missing; sequencing was by immunoSEQ multiplex PCR. Of about 200,000 clones listed, 70% to 90% were seen once; the top ten hold about 8.1%. The chain links TRBV4-1 to TRBJ2-3; D remains unclear. The TCR originated in a woman between 18 and 29 years old who had recovered from COVID-19. Sequencing input: PBMCs or T cells enriched from blood (not recorded which). The CDR3 region has the DNA TGCGCCAGCAGCCAAGCCGGAGATACGCAGTATTTT. This sequence encodes CASSQAGDTQYF.